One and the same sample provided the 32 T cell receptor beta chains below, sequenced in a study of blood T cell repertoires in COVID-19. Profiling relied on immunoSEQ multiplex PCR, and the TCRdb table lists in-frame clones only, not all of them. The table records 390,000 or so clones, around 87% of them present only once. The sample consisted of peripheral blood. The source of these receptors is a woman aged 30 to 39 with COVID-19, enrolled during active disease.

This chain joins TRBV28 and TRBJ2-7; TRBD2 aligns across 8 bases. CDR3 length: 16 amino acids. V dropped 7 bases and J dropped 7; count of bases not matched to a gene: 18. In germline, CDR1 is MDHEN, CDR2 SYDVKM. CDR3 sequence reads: CASIPPRDSGISEQYF. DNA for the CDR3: TGTGCCAGCATTCCACCCCGGGATAGCGGGATCTCTGAGCAGTACTTC.

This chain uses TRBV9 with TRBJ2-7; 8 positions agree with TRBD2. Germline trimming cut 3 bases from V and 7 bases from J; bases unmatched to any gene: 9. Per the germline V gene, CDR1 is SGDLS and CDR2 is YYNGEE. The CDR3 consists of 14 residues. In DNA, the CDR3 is TGTGCCAGCAGCGGCGGGGGGACCCCTAGGGAGCAGTACTTC. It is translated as CASSGGGTPREQYF.

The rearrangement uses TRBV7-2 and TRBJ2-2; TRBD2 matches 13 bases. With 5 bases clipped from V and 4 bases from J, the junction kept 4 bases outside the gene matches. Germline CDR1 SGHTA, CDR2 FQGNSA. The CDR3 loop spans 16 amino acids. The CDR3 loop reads CASSPRTSGSTGELFF. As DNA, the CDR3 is TGTGCCAGCAGCCCCCGGACTAGCGGGAGCACCGGGGAGCTGTTTTTT.

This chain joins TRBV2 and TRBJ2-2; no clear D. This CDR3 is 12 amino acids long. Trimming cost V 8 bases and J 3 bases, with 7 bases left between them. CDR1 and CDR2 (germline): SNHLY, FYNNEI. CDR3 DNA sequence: TGTGCCAGCGGCGGAGACACCGGGGAGCTGTTTTTT. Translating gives CASGGDTGELFF.

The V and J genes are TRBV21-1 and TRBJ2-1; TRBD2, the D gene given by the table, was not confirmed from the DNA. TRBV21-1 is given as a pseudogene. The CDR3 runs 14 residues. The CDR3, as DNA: TGTGCCAGCAGCTGCCTGACTAGCAGAAATGAGCAGTTCTTC. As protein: CASSCLTSRNEQFF.

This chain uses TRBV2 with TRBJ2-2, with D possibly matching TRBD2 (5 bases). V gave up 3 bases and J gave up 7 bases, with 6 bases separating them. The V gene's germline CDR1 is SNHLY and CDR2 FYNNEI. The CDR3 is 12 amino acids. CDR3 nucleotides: TGTGCCAGCAGTGACGCGGGCGGGGAGCTGTTTTTT. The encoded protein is CASSDAGGELFF.

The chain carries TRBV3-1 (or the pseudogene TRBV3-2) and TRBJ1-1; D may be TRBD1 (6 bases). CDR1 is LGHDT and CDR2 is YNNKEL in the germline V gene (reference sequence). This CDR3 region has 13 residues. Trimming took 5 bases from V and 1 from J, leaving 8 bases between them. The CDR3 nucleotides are TGTGCCAGCAGCTCACAGGGGAACACTGAAGCTTTCTTT. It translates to CASSSQGNTEAFF.

The CDR3 protein is CASSEAPGTDTQYF. The CDR3 DNA reads TGTGCCAGCAGTGAAGCCCCCGGCACAGATACGCAGTATTTT. This sequence joins TRBV2 and TRBJ2-3; D is undetermined. The CDR3 spans 14 residues. V was trimmed by 0 bases and J by 1 base, leaving 5 bases between them. CDR1 SNHLY and CDR2 FYNNEI come from the germline V gene.

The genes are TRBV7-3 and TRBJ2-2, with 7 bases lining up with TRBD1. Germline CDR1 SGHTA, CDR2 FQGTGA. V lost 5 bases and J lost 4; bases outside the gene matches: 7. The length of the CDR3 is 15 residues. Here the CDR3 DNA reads TGTGCCAGCAGCACACGACAGGGAGCCACCGGGGAGCTGTTTTTT. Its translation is CASSTRQGATGELFF.

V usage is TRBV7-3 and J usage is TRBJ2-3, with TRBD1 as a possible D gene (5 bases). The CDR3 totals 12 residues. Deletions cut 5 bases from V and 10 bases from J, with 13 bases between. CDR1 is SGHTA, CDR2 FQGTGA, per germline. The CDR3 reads CASSTVDSAQYF. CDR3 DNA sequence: TGTGCCAGCAGCACGGTTGACAGTGCGCAGTATTTT.

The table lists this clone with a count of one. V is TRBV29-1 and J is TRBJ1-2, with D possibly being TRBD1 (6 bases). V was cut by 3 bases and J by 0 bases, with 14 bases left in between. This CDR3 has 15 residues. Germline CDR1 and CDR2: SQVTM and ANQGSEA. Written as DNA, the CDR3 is TGCAGCGTTGAGGCACAGGGTCAAGCTAACTATGGCTACACCTTC. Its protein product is CSVEAQGQANYGYTF.

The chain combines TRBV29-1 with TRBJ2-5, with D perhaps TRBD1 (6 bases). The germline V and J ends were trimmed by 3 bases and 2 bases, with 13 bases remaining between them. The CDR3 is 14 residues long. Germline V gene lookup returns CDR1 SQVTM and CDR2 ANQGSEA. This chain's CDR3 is CSVERGRGQETQYF. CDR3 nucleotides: TGCAGCGTTGAGAGGGGTAGGGGGCAAGAGACCCAGTACTTC.

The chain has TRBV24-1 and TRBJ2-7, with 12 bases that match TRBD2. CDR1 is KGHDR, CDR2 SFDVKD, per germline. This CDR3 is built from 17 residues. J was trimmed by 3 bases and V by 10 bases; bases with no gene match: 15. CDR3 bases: TGTGCCACTTCCCCCTCGACTAGCGGGAGAGGGGACTACGAGCAGTACTTC. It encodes CATSPSTSGRGDYEQYF.

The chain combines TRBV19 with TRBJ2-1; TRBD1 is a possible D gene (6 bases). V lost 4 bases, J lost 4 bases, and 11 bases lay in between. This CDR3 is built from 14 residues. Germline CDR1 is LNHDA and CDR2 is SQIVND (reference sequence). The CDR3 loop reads CASSRWGPYNEQFF. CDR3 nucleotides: TGTGCCAGTAGTAGGTGGGGGCCTTACAATGAGCAGTTCTTC.

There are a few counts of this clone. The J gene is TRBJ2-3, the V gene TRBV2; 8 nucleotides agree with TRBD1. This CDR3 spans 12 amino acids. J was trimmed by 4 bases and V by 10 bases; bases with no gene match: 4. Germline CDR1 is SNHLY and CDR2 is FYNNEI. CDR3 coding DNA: TGTGCCACCGGACAGGGACCAGATACGCAGTATTTT. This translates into CATGQGPDTQYF.

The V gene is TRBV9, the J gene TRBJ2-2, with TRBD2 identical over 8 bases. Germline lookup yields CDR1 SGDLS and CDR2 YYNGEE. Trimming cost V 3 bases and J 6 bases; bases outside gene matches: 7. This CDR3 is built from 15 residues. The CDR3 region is CASSEGLVRSGELFF. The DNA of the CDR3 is TGTGCCAGCAGCGAGGGACTAGTCAGGTCCGGGGAGCTGTTTTTT. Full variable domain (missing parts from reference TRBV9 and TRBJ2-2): DSGVTQTPKHLITATGQRVTLRCSPRSGDLSVYWYQQSLDQGLQFLIQYYNGEERAKGNILERFSAQQFPDLHSELNLSSLELGDSALYFCASSEGLVRSGELFFGEGSRLTVL.

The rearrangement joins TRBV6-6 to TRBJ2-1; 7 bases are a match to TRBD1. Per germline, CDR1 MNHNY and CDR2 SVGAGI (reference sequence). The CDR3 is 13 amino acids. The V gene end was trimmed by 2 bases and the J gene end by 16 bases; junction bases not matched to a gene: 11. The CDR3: CASSYEAGTVNFF. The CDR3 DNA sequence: TGTGCCAGCAGTTACGAGGCCGGGACAGTTAATTTCTTC.

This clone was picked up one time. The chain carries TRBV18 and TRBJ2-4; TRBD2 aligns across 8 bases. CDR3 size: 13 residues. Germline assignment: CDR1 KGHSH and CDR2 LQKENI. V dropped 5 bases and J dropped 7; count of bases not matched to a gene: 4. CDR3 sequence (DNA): TGTGCCAGCTCAAGCGGGAGCGAGAACATTCAGTACTTC. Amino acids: CASSSGSENIQYF.

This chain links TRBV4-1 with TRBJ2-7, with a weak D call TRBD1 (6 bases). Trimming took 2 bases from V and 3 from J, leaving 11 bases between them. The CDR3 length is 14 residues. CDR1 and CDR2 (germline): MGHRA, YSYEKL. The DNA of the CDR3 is TGCGCCAGCAGCCAAACAGGGACCTTCTACGAGCAGTACTTC. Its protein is CASSQTGTFYEQYF.

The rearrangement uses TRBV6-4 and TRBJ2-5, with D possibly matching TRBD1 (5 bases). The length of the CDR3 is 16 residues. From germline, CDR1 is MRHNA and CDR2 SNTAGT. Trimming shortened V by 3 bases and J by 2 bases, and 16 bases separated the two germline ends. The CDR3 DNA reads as TGTGCCAGCAGTGAATCTTTTGGGGCAGGTCAAGAGACCCAGTACTTC. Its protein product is CASSESFGAGQETQYF.

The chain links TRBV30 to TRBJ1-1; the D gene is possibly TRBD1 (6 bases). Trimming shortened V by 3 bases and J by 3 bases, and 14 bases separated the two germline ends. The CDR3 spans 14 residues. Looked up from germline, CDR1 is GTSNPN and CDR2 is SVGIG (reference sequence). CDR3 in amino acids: CAWSLGTLYTEAFF. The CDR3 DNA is TGTGCCTGGAGCCTCGGGACATTGTACACTGAAGCTTTCTTT. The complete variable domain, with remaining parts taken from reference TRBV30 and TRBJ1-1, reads SQTIHQWPATLVQPVGSPLSLECTVEGTSNPNLYWYRQAAGRGLQLLFYSVGIGQISSEVPQNLSASRPQDRQFILSSKKLLLSDSGFYLCAWSLGTLYTEAFFGQGTRLTVV.

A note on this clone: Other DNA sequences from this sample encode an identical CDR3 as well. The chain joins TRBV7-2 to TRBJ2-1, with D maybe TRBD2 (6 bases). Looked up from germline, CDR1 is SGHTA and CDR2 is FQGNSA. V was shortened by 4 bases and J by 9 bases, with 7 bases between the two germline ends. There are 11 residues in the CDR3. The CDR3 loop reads CASSSSVEQFF. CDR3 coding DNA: TGTGCCAGCAGCTCTAGCGTTGAGCAGTTCTTC.

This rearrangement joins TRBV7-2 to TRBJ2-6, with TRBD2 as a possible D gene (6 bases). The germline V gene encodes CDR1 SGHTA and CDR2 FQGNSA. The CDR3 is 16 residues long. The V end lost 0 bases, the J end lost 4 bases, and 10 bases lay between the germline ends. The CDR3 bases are TGTGCCAGCAGCTTAGCTGTTGCGGGGGGGGCCAACGTCCTGACTTTC. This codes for CASSLAVAGGANVLTF.

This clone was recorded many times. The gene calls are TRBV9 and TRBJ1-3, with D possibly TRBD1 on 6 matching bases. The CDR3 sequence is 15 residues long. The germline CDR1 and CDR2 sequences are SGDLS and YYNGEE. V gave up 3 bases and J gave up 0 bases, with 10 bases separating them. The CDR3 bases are TGTGCCAGCAGCGCTGGACAGACCTCTGGAAACACCATATATTTT. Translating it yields CASSAGQTSGNTIYF.

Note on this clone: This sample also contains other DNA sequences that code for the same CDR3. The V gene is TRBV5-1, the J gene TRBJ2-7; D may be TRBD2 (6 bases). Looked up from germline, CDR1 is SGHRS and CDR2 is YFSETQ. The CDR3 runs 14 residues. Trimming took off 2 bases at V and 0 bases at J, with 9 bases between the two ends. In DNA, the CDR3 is TGCGCCAGCAGCTTTCGGCGGGGCTCCTACGAGCAGTACTTC. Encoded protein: CASSFRRGSYEQYF.

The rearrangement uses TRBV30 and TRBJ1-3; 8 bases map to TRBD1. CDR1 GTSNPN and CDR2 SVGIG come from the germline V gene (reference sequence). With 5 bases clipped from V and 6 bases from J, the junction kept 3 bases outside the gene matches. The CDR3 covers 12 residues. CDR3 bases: TGTGCCTGGGGACAGGGATCAAACACCATATATTTT. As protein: CAWGQGSNTIYF. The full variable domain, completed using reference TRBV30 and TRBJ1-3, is SQTIHQWPATLVQPVGSPLSLECTVEGTSNPNLYWYRQAAGRGLQLLFYSVGIGQISSEVPQNLSASRPQDRQFILSSKKLLLSDSGFYLCAWGQGSNTIYFGEGSWLTVV.

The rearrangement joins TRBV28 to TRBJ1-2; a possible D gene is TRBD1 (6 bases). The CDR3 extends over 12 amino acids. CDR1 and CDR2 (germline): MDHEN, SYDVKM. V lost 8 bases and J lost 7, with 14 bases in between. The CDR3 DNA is TGTGCCAGCCGAGGGGGGGCGCCTGGCTACACCTTC. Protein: CASRGGAPGYTF.

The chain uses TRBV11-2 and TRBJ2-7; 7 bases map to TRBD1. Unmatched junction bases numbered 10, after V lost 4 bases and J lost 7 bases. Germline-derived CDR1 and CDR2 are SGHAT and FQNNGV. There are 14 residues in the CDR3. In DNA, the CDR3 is TGTGCCAGCAGCTCCTTACAGGGGCGAGGGGAGCAGTACTTC. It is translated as CASSSLQGRGEQYF.

The CDR3 DNA reads as TGTGCCAGCAGTTTCCCGGACAGGGGGTACGGGACCGGGGAGCTGTTTTTT. This sequence encodes CASSFPDRGYGTGELFF. The V call is TRBV28, the J call TRBJ2-2, with 10 bases that match TRBD1. From germline, CDR1 is MDHEN and CDR2 SYDVKM. The CDR3 is 17 residues long. V trimming: 3 bases; J trimming: 5 bases; junction bases outside the gene matches: 9.

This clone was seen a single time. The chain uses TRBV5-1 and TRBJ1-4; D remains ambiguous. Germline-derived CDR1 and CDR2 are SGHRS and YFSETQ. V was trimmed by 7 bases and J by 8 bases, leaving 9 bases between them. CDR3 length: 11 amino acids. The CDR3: CASLRREKLFF. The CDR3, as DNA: TGCGCCAGCCTCCGGAGGGAAAAACTGTTTTTT.

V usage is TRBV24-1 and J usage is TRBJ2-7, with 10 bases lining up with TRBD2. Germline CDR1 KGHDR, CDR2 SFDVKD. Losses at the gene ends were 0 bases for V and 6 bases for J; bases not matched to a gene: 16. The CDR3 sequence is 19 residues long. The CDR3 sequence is CATSDLQGIAGGMGCEQYF. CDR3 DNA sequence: TGTGCCACCAGTGATTTGCAGGGGATAGCGGGAGGAATGGGCTGCGAGCAGTACTTC.

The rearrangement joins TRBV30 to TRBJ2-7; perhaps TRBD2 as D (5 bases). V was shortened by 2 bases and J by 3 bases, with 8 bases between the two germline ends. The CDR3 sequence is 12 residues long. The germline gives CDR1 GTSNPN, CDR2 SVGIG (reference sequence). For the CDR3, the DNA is TGTGCCTGGAGTCCCCGGGACTACGAGCAGTACTTC. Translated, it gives CAWSPRDYEQYF.